The entry that follows covers one T cell receptor beta chain sequence. Genomic DNA from each subset was divided evenly over several immunoSEQ plates. The repertoire was sequenced with immunoSEQ multiplex PCR; TCRdb's copy has only in-frame clones and lacks some. The sample lists over 2 million clones, 92% seen once, with roughly 0.34% in the top ten. This entry comes from a study of shared clonotypes between healthy human individuals. Trimming stripped 0 bases from V and 3 bases from J, with 9 bases between. Germline values: CDR1 SGHNT, CDR2 YYREEE (reference sequence). The CDR3 runs to 15 residues. The chain joins TRBV5-4 to TRBJ2-2; D is perhaps TRBD2 (5 bases). Sequenced: naive CD4+ T cells from PBMCs. Subset given: CD45RA+ positively selected. This receptor was obtained from a man between 18 and 35 years old in good health. Some clones in this sample may be carry-over from other donors' samples. CDR3 in DNA: TGTGCCAGCAGCTTGGCCGGGGTCGACACCGGGGAGCTGTTTTTT. As protein: CASSLAGVDTGELFF. Filled out from reference TRBV5-4 and TRBJ2-2, the complete variable domain reads ETGVTQSPTHLIKTRGQQVTLRCSSQSGHNTVSWYQQALGQGPQFIFQYYREEENGRGNFPPRFSGLQFPNYSSELNVNALELDDSALYLCASSLAGVDTGELFFGEGSRLTVL.